A selection of T cell receptor beta chains follows, all from one sample in a study of T cells expressing NK-cell markers. One entry per CDR3 protein, without DNA, is what TCRdb gives after re-calling the 5' RACE reads. Recorded for this sample: almost 450,000 distinct CDR3 sequences. Sequenced material: blood T cells: a sorted CD56 or NKG2C T cell subset, CD4+ or CD8+ T cells, or bulk PBMC T cells (not recorded which). Receptors originate from a woman between 18 and 69 years old in good health. Each CDR3 is given with its conserved first and last residue. Each record gives: J gene, V gene, CDR3 protein.

j_gene: TRBJ2-3; v_gene: TRBV29-1; CDR3aa: CSVEESSADTQYF
j_gene: TRBJ2-3; v_gene: TRBV6-5; CDR3aa: CASRDSHSGTDTQYF
j_gene: TRBJ2-3; v_gene: TRBV20-1; CDR3aa: CSGEVGRRTDTQYF
j_gene: TRBJ2-1; v_gene: TRBV5-6; CDR3aa: CASSLGWKSSYNEQFF
j_gene: TRBJ1-1; v_gene: TRBV6-2/TRBV6-3; CDR3aa: CASSYSRANTEAFF
j_gene: TRBJ2-7; v_gene: TRBV30; CDR3aa: CAWGDRPSYEQYF
j_gene: TRBJ2-3; v_gene: TRBV12-3/TRBV12-4; CDR3aa: CASSRTVDPLTQYF
j_gene: TRBJ2-1; v_gene: TRBV5-6; CDR3aa: CASSSGQTISYNEQFF
j_gene: TRBJ2-3; v_gene: TRBV5-6; CDR3aa: CASSLGLSSTDTQYF
j_gene: TRBJ1-5; v_gene: TRBV5-5; CDR3aa: CASSLVSGRQPQHF
j_gene: TRBJ2-3; v_gene: TRBV6-5; CDR3aa: CASSYLLAGGVDTQYF
j_gene: TRBJ2-3; v_gene: TRBV20-1; CDR3aa: CSASIGGTKGDTQYF
j_gene: TRBJ2-1; v_gene: TRBV7-2; CDR3aa: CASSPPPSSRNEQFF
j_gene: TRBJ1-1; v_gene: TRBV7-9; CDR3aa: CASSLAVGEDTEAFF